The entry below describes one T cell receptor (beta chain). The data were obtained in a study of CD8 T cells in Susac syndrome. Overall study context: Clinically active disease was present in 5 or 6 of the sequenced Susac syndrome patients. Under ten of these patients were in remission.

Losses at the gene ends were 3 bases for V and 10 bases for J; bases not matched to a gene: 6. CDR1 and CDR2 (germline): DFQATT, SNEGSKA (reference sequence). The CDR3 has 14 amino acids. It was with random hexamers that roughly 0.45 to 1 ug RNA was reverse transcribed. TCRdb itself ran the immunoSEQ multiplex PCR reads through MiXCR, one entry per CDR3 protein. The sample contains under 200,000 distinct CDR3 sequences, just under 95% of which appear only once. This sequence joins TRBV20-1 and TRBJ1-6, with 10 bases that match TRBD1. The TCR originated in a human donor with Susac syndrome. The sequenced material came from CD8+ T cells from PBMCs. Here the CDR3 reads CSARTDRGKSPLHF. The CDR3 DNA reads TGCAGTGCTAGGACGGACAGGGGGAAGTCACCCCTCCACTTT.